This entry concerns a single TCR beta chain. Its antigen is undetermined. This entry comes from a study of cytomegalovirus exposure and HLA in healthy donors. Study-level background: Caucasian-associated ancestry cluster membership applied to about 77% of approximately 420 genotyped donors.

In the PCR, 60 Vbeta and 13 Jbeta primers were used. The assay was immunoSEQ multiplex PCR, and TCRdb's table has in-frame clones only and misses some. The sample shows approximately 170,000 clones, roughly 72% of them seen only once. The CDR3 is 15 residues long. Germline CDR1 MNHNY, CDR2 SVGAGI (reference sequence). V gave up 6 bases and J gave up 4 bases; unmatched junction bases: 11. Whole-study results and caveats: 87-base-pair reads could not separate some V segments, including TRBV6-2 and TRBV6-3. Overall, 164 TCR beta chains were annotated as cytomegalovirus-associated.

The clonotype was recovered from a woman between 25 and 40 years old in good health and CMV-seropositive. The chain joins TRBV6-6 to TRBJ1-1, with 7 bases identical to TRBD1. Material for sequencing was PBMCs. The DNA for the CDR3 is TGTGCCAGCAGCCTACAGCAAACAGGGGTCACTGAAGCTTTCTTT. Amino acid sequence: CASSLQQTGVTEAFF.